These 25 T cell receptor beta chains were all obtained from the same sample, sequenced in a study of T cells after yellow fever vaccination. MiXCR was run by TCRdb on the 5' RACE reads, yielding one entry per CDR3 protein. The profile shows roughly 300,000 distinct CDR3 sequences, roughly 6.8% of them singletons. Material: PBMCs, obtained more than 40 days after the first yellow fever vaccination. The receptors shown here come from a man between 18 and 29 years old who received the YFV17D yellow fever vaccine.

This clonotype was counted many times. CDR3 protein: CASSAGQNTQYF. CDR3 nucleotides: TGCGCCAGCAGCGCGGGACAGAATACGCAGTATTTT. This chain connects TRBV5-1 to TRBJ2-3; tentatively, D is TRBD1 (7 bases). V lost 4 bases and J 7 bases, leaving 10 bases between the germline ends. The CDR3 length is 12 residues. Germline V gene data show CDR1 as SGHRS and CDR2 as YFSETQ.

This clonotype was seen repeatedly, ten times or more. The chain uses TRBV10-3 and TRBJ2-1, with D perhaps TRBD2 (5 bases). Germline V gene sequence: CDR1 ENHRY, CDR2 SYGVKD. Between the trimmed V and J ends, which lost 0 bases and 3 bases, there was a span of 9 bases. The CDR3 has 15 amino acids. The CDR3 DNA reads as TGTGCCATCAGTGAGTCTAGCGAGATCTACAATGAGCAGTTCTTC. Translated: CAISESSEIYNEQFF.

This clonotype was detected ten times or more. The rearrangement joins TRBV5-1 to TRBJ1-1; D call uncertain. V was clipped by 6 bases and J by 3 bases, with 12 bases between them. CDR3 length: 13 residues. CDR1 and CDR2 (germline): SGHRS, YFSETQ. CDR3 nucleotide sequence: TGCGCCAGCACCACGGACGGAGACACTGAAGCTTTCTTT. It yields the protein CASTTDGDTEAFF.

The chain employs TRBV29-1 and TRBJ1-1; 8 bases are shared with TRBD1. This CDR3 spans 13 amino acids. V was clipped by 4 bases and J by 10 bases; unmatched bases: 11. CDR1 is SQVTM and CDR2 is ANQGSEA in the germline V gene. CDR3 in DNA: TGCAGCGTTGGGGGACAGGTCCGGTTGGGAGCTTTCTTT. Protein product: CSVGGQVRLGAFF.

This chain links TRBV4-3 with TRBJ1-1, with 7 bases fitting TRBD1. The CDR3 extends over 18 amino acids. The V gene end was trimmed by 3 bases and the J gene end by 0 bases; junction bases not matched to a gene: 13. Per germline, CDR1 LGHNA and CDR2 YSLEER. In nucleotides, the CDR3 is TGCGCCAGCAGCCATGTTTCCGGGACAGATACTTTGAACACTGAAGCTTTCTTT. Translated: CASSHVSGTDTLNTEAFF.

The chain carries TRBV9 and TRBJ2-1, with D unresolved. Germline V CDR1 and CDR2: SGDLS, YYNGEE. Trimming removed 0 bases at V and 5 bases at J, with 12 bases between. The CDR3 totals 15 residues. The CDR3 sequence: CASSVGGSRNNEQFF. DNA of the CDR3: TGTGCCAGCAGCGTAGGTGGTAGCAGAAACAATGAGCAGTTCTTC.

This clonotype has just a few counts. The chain recombines TRBV29-1 with TRBJ1-2; TRBD1 matches 9 bases. CDR3 size: 12 residues. The V gene end was trimmed by 7 bases and the J gene end by 8 bases; junction bases not matched to a gene: 8. CDR1 is SQVTM and CDR2 is ANQGSEA in the germline V gene. CDR3 DNA sequence: TGCAGCGCCCTGGACAGGGGAGGGGGCTACACCTTC. This gives the protein CSALDRGGGYTF.

This clonotype was found many times. The chain joins TRBV7-2 to TRBJ1-6, with TRBD1 as a possible D gene (5 bases). Trimming removed 1 base from V and 5 bases from J, with 12 bases in between. Germline V gene data show CDR1 as SGHTA and CDR2 as FQGNSA. This CDR3 has 16 residues. The CDR3 nucleotides read TGTGCCAGCAGCTTAGGGTTGCCAGGGCATAATTCACCCCTCCACTTT. The encoded protein is CASSLGLPGHNSPLHF.

This chain connects TRBV20-1 to TRBJ1-1; D unclear. CDR1 is DFQATT and CDR2 is SNEGSKA in the germline V gene (reference sequence). This CDR3 comprises 11 residues. The CDR3 loop is CSISLSGEAFF. Here the CDR3 DNA reads TGCAGCATATCCCTCTCCGGGGAAGCTTTCTTT.

This clonotype came up a few times. The V call is TRBV4-1, the J call TRBJ1-2, with 10 positions matching TRBD1. This CDR3 has 16 residues. From germline, CDR1 is MGHRA and CDR2 YSYEKL. J lost 4 bases, V lost 0 bases, and 5 bases had no gene match. The CDR3 DNA reads TGCGCCAGCAGCCAAGACCCCGGGACAGGGGCCTATGGCTACACCTTC. This sequence encodes CASSQDPGTGAYGYTF.

This clonotype showed up just a few times. The V and J genes are TRBV3-1 and TRBJ1-1; perhaps TRBD1 as D (6 bases). Germline CDR1 and CDR2: LGHDT and YNNKEL (reference sequence). CDR3 length: 15 amino acids. The germline V and J ends were trimmed by 4 bases and 2 bases, with 14 bases remaining between them. The chain's CDR3 is CASSPPTGSNTEAFF. The CDR3 region has the DNA TGTGCCAGCAGCCCGCCCACAGGGTCTAACACTGAAGCTTTCTTT. Full variable domain (rest looked up from reference TRBV3-1 and TRBJ1-1): DTAVSQTPKYLVTQMGNDKSIKCEQNLGHDTMYWYKQDSKKFLKIMFSYNNKELIINETVPNRFSPKSPDKAHLNLHINSLELGDSAVYFCASSPPTGSNTEAFFGQGTRLTVV.

V is TRBV20-1 and J is TRBJ1-1; D remains unclear. Looked up from germline, CDR1 is DFQATT and CDR2 is SNEGSKA (reference sequence). The CDR3 runs to 12 residues. The V gene lost 7 bases and the J gene lost 2 bases, with 11 bases spanning the gap. The chain's CDR3 is CSVTQPNTEAFF. The CDR3 nucleotides are TGCAGTGTTACACAGCCTAACACTGAAGCTTTCTTT.

The chain joins TRBV7-2 to TRBJ2-5; D may be TRBD2 (7 bases). This CDR3 is 15 amino acids long. V gave up 0 bases and J gave up 5 bases, with 13 bases separating them. Germline V CDR1 and CDR2: SGHTA, FQGNSA. The CDR3: CASSLAGGGTETQYF. The CDR3 DNA follows: TGTGCCAGCAGCTTAGCGGGAGGGGGTACGGAGACCCAGTACTTC.

This clonotype has more than one count but fewer than ten. The chain couples TRBV4-3 to TRBJ2-2; D is ambiguous. The CDR3 spans 15 residues. Germline V CDR1 and CDR2: LGHNA, YSLEER. Between the trimmed V and J ends, which lost 1 base and 4 bases, there was a span of 10 bases. CDR3 protein: CASSQASLSTGELFF. The CDR3 DNA follows: TGCGCCAGCAGCCAAGCGAGCTTATCCACCGGGGAGCTGTTTTTT.

V gene TRBV5-1 combines with J gene TRBJ1-2; D gene unclear. The CDR3 spans 14 residues. Trimming removed 2 bases at V and 8 bases at J, with 16 bases between. Looked up from germline, CDR1 is SGHRS and CDR2 is YFSETQ. CDR3 nucleotide sequence: TGCGCCAGCAGCTTACCGGGCCCCGCGGGCGGCTACACCTTC. Translation gives CASSLPGPAGGYTF. Complete variable domain (other parts from reference TRBV5-1 and TRBJ1-2): KAGVTQTPRYLIKTRGQQVTLSCSPISGHRSVSWYQQTPGQGLQFLFEYFSETQRNKGNFPGRFSGRQFSNSRSEMNVSTLELGDSALYLCASSLPGPAGGYTFGSGTRLTVV.

The J gene is TRBJ2-1, the V gene TRBV12-3 or TRBV12-4, with D possibly being TRBD1 (5 bases). The CDR3 spans 14 residues. V was trimmed by 4 bases and J by 5 bases, leaving 12 bases between them. The CDR3 bases are TGTGCCAGCAGTTATTATGACAGAGACAATGAGCAGTTCTTC. This sequence encodes CASSYYDRDNEQFF.

This clonotype showed up many times. The chain is built from TRBV2 and TRBJ1-4; TRBD1 matches at 8 bases. From germline, CDR1 is SNHLY and CDR2 FYNNEI. There are 12 residues in the CDR3. V dropped 6 bases and J dropped 8; count of bases not matched to a gene: 2. This CDR3 reads CASRTGGEKLFF. CDR3 bases: TGTGCCAGCAGAACAGGGGGGGAAAAACTGTTTTTT.

The table lists this clonotype with a few counts. V is TRBV4-3 and J is TRBJ1-3; no clear D gene. From germline, CDR1 is LGHNA and CDR2 YSLEER. CDR3 length equals 16 residues. The germline V and J ends were trimmed by 1 base and 0 bases, with 10 bases remaining between them. DNA of the CDR3: TGCGCCAGCAGCCAAGTCGTACGTAGCTCTGGAAACACCATATATTTT. Its protein is CASSQVVRSSGNTIYF.

At least ten counts were recorded for this clonotype. The V gene is TRBV5-1, the J gene TRBJ2-5; tentative D call: TRBD1 (5 bases). CDR1 is SGHRS and CDR2 is YFSETQ in the germline V gene. CDR3 length equals 13 residues. With 2 bases removed from V and 14 bases from J, the gap between germline ends came to 19 bases. The CDR3 protein is CASSLSQGAVSYF. CDR3 DNA sequence: TGCGCCAGCAGCTTATCGCAGGGCGCGGTATCTTACTTC.

The chain couples TRBV20-1 to TRBJ1-2; maybe TRBD1 (5 bases). Germline V gene lookup returns CDR1 DFQATT and CDR2 SNEGSKA (reference sequence). The ends were cut back, 5 bases at V and 10 bases at J, with 20 bases in the middle. The CDR3 consists of 13 residues. CDR3 DNA: TGCAGTGCTCGACTGGGGACGGCTCCTGTCTACACCTTC. Protein sequence: CSARLGTAPVYTF.

This clonotype appeared a few times. V and J are TRBV24-1 and TRBJ2-5; TRBD1 aligns across 7 bases. V lost 4 bases and J lost 5; bases outside the gene matches: 6. This CDR3 is built from 14 residues. The germline gives CDR1 KGHDR, CDR2 SFDVKD. In DNA form, the CDR3 reads TGTGCCACCAGTGACCCACAGGGGTACGAGACCCAGTACTTC. Translated, it gives CATSDPQGYETQYF.

This sequence joins TRBV5-4 and TRBJ2-3; TRBD2 might be the D (6 bases). The CDR3 is 14 amino acids. V gave up 3 bases and J gave up 2 bases, with 10 bases separating them. Germline loops: CDR1 SGHNT, CDR2 YYREEE (reference sequence). The CDR3 nucleotides read TGTGCCAGCAGCTCGGGACTCTTCACAGATACGCAGTATTTT. Protein sequence: CASSSGLFTDTQYF.

The chain employs TRBV12-3 or TRBV12-4 and TRBJ1-3, with D perhaps TRBD1 (5 bases). This CDR3 spans 16 amino acids. Trimming pared 6 bases from V and 0 bases from J, leaving 15 bases between. CDR3 DNA sequence: TGTGCCAGCAGCTCGTCACGGGGGGGCTCTGGAAACACCATATATTTT. Residues: CASSSSRGGSGNTIYF.

This clonotype came up a few times. V is TRBV7-2 and J is TRBJ1-1; tentative D call: TRBD1 (6 bases). CDR1 and CDR2 from the germline V gene are SGHTA and FQGNSA. The CDR3 runs 17 residues. Deletions cut 5 bases from V and 0 bases from J, with 19 bases between. CDR3 sequence reads: CASSADRRFRMNTEAFF. The CDR3 DNA follows: TGTGCCAGCAGCGCCGACAGGCGATTCCGGATGAACACTGAAGCTTTCTTT.

This clonotype appeared a few times. DNA for the CDR3: TGCGCCAGCAGCCAAGAAACCTGGAGCTCCTACGAGCAGTACTTC. The encoded protein is CASSQETWSSYEQYF. This chain connects TRBV4-3 to TRBJ2-7; D call uncertain. Deletions cut 0 bases from V and 0 bases from J, with 9 bases between. This CDR3 has 15 amino acids. Germline V gene sequence: CDR1 LGHNA, CDR2 YSLEER.